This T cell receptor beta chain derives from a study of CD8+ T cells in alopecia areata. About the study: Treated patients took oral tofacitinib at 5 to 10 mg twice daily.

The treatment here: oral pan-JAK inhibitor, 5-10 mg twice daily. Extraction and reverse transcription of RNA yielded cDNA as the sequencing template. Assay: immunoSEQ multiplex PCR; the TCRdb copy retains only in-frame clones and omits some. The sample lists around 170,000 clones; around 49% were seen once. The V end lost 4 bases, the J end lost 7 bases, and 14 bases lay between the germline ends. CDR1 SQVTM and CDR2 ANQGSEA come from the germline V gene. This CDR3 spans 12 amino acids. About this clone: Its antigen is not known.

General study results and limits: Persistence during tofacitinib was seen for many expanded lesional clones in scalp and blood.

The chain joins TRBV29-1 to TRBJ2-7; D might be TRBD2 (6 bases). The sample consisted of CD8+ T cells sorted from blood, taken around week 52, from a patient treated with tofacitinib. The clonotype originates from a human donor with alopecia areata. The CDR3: CSVAAGSWEQYF. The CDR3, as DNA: TGCAGCGTTGCAGCGGGTTCTTGGGAGCAGTACTTC.